This TCR beta chain was recorded in a study of cytomegalovirus exposure and HLA in healthy donors (dated by TCRdb to between 2016 and 2019). Background on the whole study: According to an earlier analysis of 587 of the donors, some 170 million T cells yielded some 120 million unique TCR beta sequences and about 280 Gb of sequence data. An early release covering more than 500 HLA-typed donors comprised 250 to 350 gigabases of sequencing data and 65 million to 100 million unique TCR sequences. Of the roughly 400 genotyped donors, approximately 80% fell in the genetic ancestry cluster associated with self-reported Caucasian donors. The aim of the study was to test whether cataloging public T cell receptors could identify signatures of past pathogen exposure. Using immunosequencing, the study profiled T cell repertoires from some 670 subjects and related those repertoires to cytomegalovirus serostatus. In addition to the first cohort of 500 to 850 subjects, a separate validation cohort of over 90 different subjects was used. To predict cytomegalovirus infection status, the study brought together high-throughput TCR immunosequencing, statistical association of individual TCRs with disease status, and machine learning. A later analysis re-examined previously published TCR beta repertoires from 610 or so donors and added high-resolution HLA genotyping to investigate patterns of TCR occurrence. In the later analysis, no new phenotypic data were used to find candidate immune exposures; instead, reliance was placed on TCR beta sequences and their occurrence across donors. An earlier analysis of 587 of the donors applied high-throughput TCR beta sequencing to assess whether each TCR beta V gene segment acted as functional or pseudogenic. Donor age, sex, ethnicity and CMV serostatus were compiled together with the repertoire data. Genome-wide SNP genotypes for about 65% of the 666 donors were used in a later genetic analysis, which treated that subset as a discovery cohort. Every discovery cohort repertoire had been produced on one sequencing platform. HLA typing covered class I and class II loci at four-digit resolution. Typing coverage differed by locus: A, B, C, DRB1 and DQB1 were typed in about 620-630 donors, DQA1 in approximately 520, DPA1 in around 600, and DPB1 in approximately 450. Because of strong linkage in the cohort, roughly five DR-DQ haplotypes were treated as single units for association and clustering. Among about 400 genotyped donors of the cohort, an average of approximately 200,000 unique TCR beta nucleotide sequences was sequenced per donor, of which about 19% were non-productive.

Overall study results and their limits: When HLA alleles, especially DR and DQ, strongly co-occurred, attributing TCR associations to individual alleles was difficult. A few of the identified cytomegalovirus-associated TCR beta chains were confirmed in vitro to be specific for cytomegalovirus antigens. The classifier was reported to diagnose cytomegalovirus status with high specificity and sensitivity in both the original cohort and the validation cohort. Most TCR sequences were observed very rarely across donors, whereas some public TCRs were present in many individuals. For the cohort, immune exposure information was limited to CMV serostatus. Linkage disequilibrium might explain the correlated functional status among segregating V segments, but an unknown experimental factor could not be ruled out. In a later analysis, the rate of TCR association differed among HLA loci, with DRB1 alleles having the most associated TCRs and HLA-C alleles having the fewest. Sequencing depth was assumed to be roughly uniform across donors in the presence/absence analyses, though that assumption may not hold. The authors suggested that the approach could potentially be extended to other disease states and immunological phenotypes. Compared with the approximately 670-donor mean, donors in an Asian-associated ancestry cluster had fewer N-insertions in productive TCRs, according to a later genetic analysis. Because the 87-base-pair reads could not distinguish some IMGT-functional V segments, including TRBV6-2 and TRBV6-3, those segments were excluded. The study listed 164 TCR beta chains as associated with cytomegalovirus. In a later analysis, over 15,000 TCR beta sequences were associated with specific HLA alleles at a false discovery rate of 0.05. Because counts were too low, approximately 15 rarely observed V segments, including chromosome 9 orphons, were excluded from the earlier analysis of a few hundred of the donors. Compared with equally common non-associated chains, HLA-associated TCR beta chains in a later analysis were more clonally expanded and had lower generation probabilities. Only TCR beta chains were sequenced in this cohort, and the absence of alpha or paired-chain data limited detectable features. Broadly in line with IMGT annotations, most TCR beta V segments showed up in productive rearrangements about 87% or about 30% of the time in an earlier analysis of several hundred of the donors. V-gene and J-gene trimming of TCR beta chains was associated with a missense DCLRE1C variant in a later genetic analysis, and the association was replicated in an independent cohort. Most CMV-associated TCR beta chains appeared to be HLA-restricted in a later analysis, and the HLA associations seemed to be driven largely by CMV exposure. A further reported finding was that TCR beta sequences accurately predicted the HLA-A and HLA-B alleles for most subjects in the first cohort. Several of the top co-occurrence clusters appeared to be linked to parvovirus B19, influenza, CMV and Epstein-Barr virus, according to a later analysis. Because HLA typing was unavailable for some donors at each locus, only the typed subset was used in association tests. A cluster of highly shared sequence variants was judged likely to be a technical artifact of the sequencing pipeline.

About this clone itself: Which antigen it targets is not known. Per-base quality was not reported, and no clone a single base away is much larger than it.

Receptor libraries were prepared by the immunoSEQ multiplex PCR assay. For the multiplex PCR, a mixture combining 60 forward primers for TCR Vbeta segments and 13 reverse primers for TCR Jbeta segments was used. Amplification of the CDR3 region of rearranged TCR beta genes was performed with a multiplex PCR assay on genomic DNA. Amplified TCR beta libraries were sequenced as 87-base-pair reads on the Illumina HiSeq System. Per the original workflow: A later analysis tallied some 79 million unique TCR beta chains across the 666 repertoires, and around 9.9 million of those chains were shared by two or more donors. Raw reads were error-corrected and collapsed into unique sequences by a nearest-neighbor algorithm in which closely related sequences were merged to remove PCR and sequencing errors. Alignment of CDR3 sequences to IMGT reference sequences was used to assign V, D and J gene segments. For a sequence to be retained, at least a six-nucleotide match to both a V gene segment and a J gene segment was required. A rearrangement was called productive if the CDR3 had no stop codons and remained in frame with V and J, and every other rearrangement was called non-productive. Following IMGT convention, CDR3 was defined as the stretch from the second conserved V-encoded cysteine up to the conserved J-encoded phenylalanine. The earlier analysis of some 550 of the donors excluded any sequence lacking an unambiguous match to a single V gene segment. In an earlier analysis of approximately 590 of the donors, V segments were called functional above 56.7% productive rearrangements and were called segregating when the between-donor standard deviation exceeded 5%. A statistical classification framework was developed to diagnose cytomegalovirus status using the catalog of TCR beta chain sequences. In a later analysis, TCR nucleotide sequences were compared against IMGT/GENE-DB human TR gene sequences so that V and J genes could be assigned. Using the TCRdist pipeline, a later analysis assigned CDR3 sequences along with most-parsimonious VDJ recombination scenarios. In a later analysis, each TCR beta chain was defined by its CDR3 amino acid sequence together with its V-gene family, and reads lacking a unique V-gene family were excluded. A later analysis removed 550 to 700 highly shared, low-generation-probability nucleotide sequences to deal with suspected cross-contamination and a sequencing artifact. In a later analysis, a clonal expansion index was calculated for each public chain from normalized within-repertoire ranks of inferred template counts. In a later analysis, generation probabilities were computed using a VDJ recombination model fitted to out-of-frame rearrangements, and the results were checked against IGoR. Hypergeometric tests were used in a later analysis to score TCR-TCR, TCR-HLA and TCR-CMV co-occurrence, with a repertoire-size bias correction applied to the TCR pairs. In a later analysis, false discovery rates were estimated by permuting HLA or CMV assignments 20 times. In a later analysis, co-occurring TCRs were grouped using DBSCAN, and TCRdist sequence similarity was added for clustering within HLA-allele-positive subsets. For co-occurrence clustering, repertoires with fewer than 30,000 or more than 120,000 public chains were excluded, along with five repertoires with anomalous nucleotide sharing. Imported from immuneACCESS, the table was reduced by TCRdb to in-frame sequences with V and J called. These copies leave out some clones; in studies compared against another copy, an unresolved V gene accounts for under half, and the cause of the remainder is not known. The V and J calls and the clone size are those of that table, but D and trimming were determined from the DNA. The sample records about 92,000 clones, 69% of which are singletons. The ten top clones hold roughly 2.6% of the sample.

The CDR3 covers 17 residues, taking in both the cysteine and the phenylalanine. Left in the record is the CDR3 DNA by itself, 51 bases read in frame from the first base. In the germline V gene, CDR1 corresponds to SGHTA and CDR2 to FQGTGA. V gives up 5 bases and J gives up 1 base, and the segment between their germline ends measures 19 bases. The cohort consisted of approximately 690 healthy bone marrow donors. At the time of sampling, all cohort members were nominally healthy, though unrecorded immune exposures were likely present. The donor tested CMV seronegative, placing the donor among the 300 to 400 seronegative members of the cohort. A peripheral blood sample was collected from each donor, and TCR beta sequencing was performed on peripheral blood mononuclear cells. The Qiagen DNeasy Blood Extraction Kit was used to extract genomic DNA from the blood cell samples.

The rearranged chain carries TRBV7-3 and TRBJ2-3, with a weak D call of TRBD2 (6 bases match). Input material: PBMCs. This TCR derives from a man aged 50-59 years in good health and CMV-seronegative. The nucleotides read TGTGCCAGCAGCCCCCTCCCAGGGAGGCCCGGCACAGATACGCAGTATTTT. Protein translation: CASSPLPGRPGTDTQYF.